This paragraph covers one T cell receptor (beta chain) sequence. Its antigen has not been determined. Base qualities are missing; no much larger clone stands one base away. The same CDR3 can be traced to other DNA sequences in this sample. From the germline V gene, CDR1 is SGHRS and CDR2 is YFSETQ. From its cysteine to its phenylalanine, the CDR3 spans 18 amino acids. Just the 54-base CDR3 DNA is kept, in frame starting at base 1. Ends trimmed: V by 2 bases, J by 2 bases; bases unmatched to a gene: 3. TCR CDR3 regions were amplified from genomic DNA by multiplex PCR using the deep immunoSEQ assay. Extracted genomic DNA from each cell subset was spread evenly across all wells of several immunoSEQ 96-well plates, with each plate serving as a replicate. For sorted subsets, each replicate PCR was loaded with about 0.2 ug genomic DNA, equivalent to 25,000 to 35,000 T cell genomes. The purified libraries were quantified using a Qubit 3.0 fluorometer, sized with a Bioanalyzer 2100, and then quantified again using the KAPA Library Quantification kit. Every immunoSEQ 96-well plate was sequenced on a separate single-read 150-cycle Illumina NextSeq 550 flow cell. As for how the authors treated the data: Because the immunoSEQ output held only junctional sequences and lacked quality scores, the filtering could not match the filtering applied to full-length reads. Sequences were annotated with PyIR, a Python wrapper for IgBLAST v1.9, and V/J genes and CDR3 were assigned using IMGT germline references. Reads with weak V/J assignments (E-value above 1e-6), missing CDR3, stop codons, out-of-frame junctions, or ambiguous translated residues were removed. A V3J clonotype was defined by an identical inferred V gene, J gene, and CDR3 amino acid sequence. The percentage overlap between two repertoires was calculated by dividing the number of shared unique clonotypes by the size of the smaller repertoire. Repertoire richness was assessed with RTK rarefaction, the Chao1 estimator, and Recon v2.1 estimates of unobserved clonotypes. Generation probabilities were computed with OLGA for all TCRbeta clonotypes obtained by the gDNA method from four donors. TCRdb retrieved this table from immuneACCESS and kept in-frame rearrangements only. Not all clones are present; in checked studies, unresolved V genes account for under half, and no reason is known for the remainder. V and J calls and clone size are those listed in that table; D and trimming were worked out from the DNA. For this sample the table gives about 960,000 clones, of which approximately 80% were detected only once. In total, the top ten clones hold about 1.5% of the sample.

This entry comes from a study of shared clonotypes between healthy human individuals (dated by TCRdb to the early 2020s). For the wider study: A few men and two women, aged 18 to 49 years, made up the cohort. For each donor, three plates each were used for CD4 naive and CD4 memory, two plates were used for CD8 naive, and one plate was used for CD8 memory. To estimate repertoire size and how much clonotypes are shared between individuals, the study performed deep sequencing of blood TCR repertoires from five healthy adults. To increase sequencing depth and limit assay-specific biases, TCR repertoire library preparation and sequencing were carried out by different laboratories using diverse techniques. Leukapheresis yielded between about 0.94 and 8.9 billion PBMCs per donor.

The donors were healthy, HIV-negative adults with no recently reported acute infections or vaccinations. Every donor was a Caucasian adult living in Nashville, Tennessee, USA. CD4+ T cells were enriched through magnetic negative selection, after which naive cells were positively selected on CD45RA and the remaining negative fraction served as the memory subset. Blood was collected by leukapheresis, and PBMCs were isolated by Ficoll-Histopaque density gradient centrifugation and then cryopreserved in liquid nitrogen vapor phase. Analytical flow cytometry was used to check the purity and quantity of every magnetically sorted T cell population. Genomic DNA was isolated from every sorted fraction and measured by UV absorbance on a Nanodrop 2000c. What the authors observed across the whole study: Rarefaction of sorted-subset datasets indicated incomplete sequencing despite the large sequencing depth. Based on pairwise subsampling, the degree of clonotype sharing among donors was expected to be affected by sequencing depth. Sampling was restricted to blood, and TCR repertoires in tissues likely differ from the TCR repertoires found in blood. The genetic and exposure-history diversity represented was limited by the small number of donors. Across a few donors, around 5.4% of naive CD4, 3.5% of naive CD8, approximately 2.5% of memory CD4, and approximately 0.42% of memory CD8 clonotypes were shared. Naive subsets generally had larger estimated clonotype richness than memory subsets. Higher generation probabilities were observed for clonotypes shared by all four sorted-subset donors than for non-shared clonotypes.

The TCR comes from a man aged 18 to 29 in good health. Sequencing was done on a sample of memory CD4+ T cells sorted from blood. The cell subset or site label, as the study defines it: CD45RA-negative fraction. The V gene is TRBV5-1 and the J gene is TRBJ2-2; TRBD2 aligns with 16 central bases. The nucleotide sequence is given as TGCGCCAGCAGCTTCGGGACTAGCGGGAGGGCTAACACCGGGGAGCTGTTTTTT. It specifies CASSFGTSGRANTGELFF.